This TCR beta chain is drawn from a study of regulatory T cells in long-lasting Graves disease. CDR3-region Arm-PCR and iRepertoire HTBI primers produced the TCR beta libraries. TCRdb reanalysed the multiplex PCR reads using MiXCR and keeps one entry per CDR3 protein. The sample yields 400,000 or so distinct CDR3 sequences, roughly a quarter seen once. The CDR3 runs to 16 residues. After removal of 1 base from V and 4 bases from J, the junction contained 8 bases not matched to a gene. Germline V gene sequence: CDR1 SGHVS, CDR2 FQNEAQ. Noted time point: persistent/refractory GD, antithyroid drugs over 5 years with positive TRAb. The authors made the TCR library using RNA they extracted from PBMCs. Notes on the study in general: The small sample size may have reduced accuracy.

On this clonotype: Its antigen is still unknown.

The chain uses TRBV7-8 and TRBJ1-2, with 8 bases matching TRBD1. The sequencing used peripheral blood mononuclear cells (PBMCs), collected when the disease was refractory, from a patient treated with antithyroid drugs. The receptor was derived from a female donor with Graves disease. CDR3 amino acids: CASSLDRTGTSYGYTF. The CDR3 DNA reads TGTGCCAGCAGCTTAGATAGGACAGGGACCTCCTATGGCTACACCTTC.